The clone carrying this T cell receptor (beta chain) was seen a few times. Its antigen is not identified. This record belongs to a study of beta chain features in type 1 diabetes. Study overall: Age, gender, cell numbers and subset yield matched between patients and controls.

Since all of the isolated RNA was reverse transcribed, expressed TCRB transcripts were what got sequenced. TCRdb keeps only in-frame clones here, not all; method: immunoSEQ multiplex PCR. The sample lists 50,000 or so clones, approximately 44% occurring once. Study-wide results and caveats: Researchers reported that naive, central memory and Treg TCRB repertoires appeared more similar in patients than in healthy donors. Type 1 diabetes patients had VDJ junctions that carried fewer insertions and more deletions. Shorter TCRB CDR3s, moderately but significantly so, marked every one of the four CD4+ subsets in Type 1 diabetes patients. HLA influence on TCRB rearrangement stayed unresolved here.

The germline V gene has CDR1 MDHEN and CDR2 SYDVKM. V lost 7 bases and J 2 bases, leaving 12 bases between the germline ends. The CDR3 sequence is 15 residues long. Sequencing input: stem cell memory CD4+ T cells from blood. The chain uses TRBV28 and TRBJ2-6; no firm D call. This receptor was taken from a man between 25 and 39 years old with type 1 diabetes. The CDR3 bases are TGTGCCAGCAACTCCCCCGCCCCTGGGGCCAACGTCCTGACTTTC. It codes for CASNSPAPGANVLTF.